This T cell receptor (beta chain) was captured in a study of T cell responses to AZD1222 COVID-19 vaccine. Points from the study as a whole: Two AZD1222 administrations were followed by greater Spike-specific TCR breadth and depth. Regions 160-218 and 743-854 held dominance among vaccine-associated CD4 TCRs, which spanned spike. There were mostly white British donors and more females than males, and clonal diversity was possibly underestimated. Unmutated regions of variants are reportedly targeted by nearly half of spike-specific TCRs.

Note on this clone: What it recognizes is unknown.

The table came from immunoSEQ multiplex PCR; TCRdb's copy has only in-frame clones and leaves some out. The table includes over 100,000 clones, about nine tenths detected once. This CDR3 comprises 13 residues. V trimming: 5 bases; J trimming: 8 bases; junction bases outside the gene matches: 6. The receptor was derived from an adult who received the MenACWY meningococcal vaccine as a control. V is TRBV12-3 or TRBV12-4 and J is TRBJ1-2; TRBD1 aligns across 9 bases. Sequencing used peripheral blood, obtained 28 days after the second dose of the MenACWY control vaccine. The CDR3 here is CASSKWDRDGYTF. The CDR3 DNA reads as TGTGCCAGCAGTAAATGGGACAGGGACGGCTACACCTTC.